Listed here is a single TCR beta chain. The record originates from a study of cytomegalovirus exposure and HLA in healthy donors. The wider study: Early released data comprised around 79 million unique TCRs from HLA-typed donors.

The primer mix had 60 Vbeta and 13 Jbeta primers. Methods used by the authors: A follow-up analysis tallied about 88 million unique TCR beta chains, roughly 11 million shared. The assay was immunoSEQ multiplex PCR, and TCRdb's table has in-frame clones only and misses some. The V and J calls and the clone size are those of that table, but D and trimming were determined from the DNA. The top ten hold about 1.9% of the sample, which has 150,000 to 250,000 clones, around three quarters seen once. The receptor comes from a man younger than 45 in good health and CMV-seronegative. Sequencing was carried out using PBMCs.

The CDR3 nucleotides read TGTGCCAGCAGCCAATTCTCGAAAATTCGGGGGGACTACGAGCAGTACTTC. Translated: CASSQFSKIRGDYEQYF. V gene TRBV14 combines with J gene TRBJ2-7, with 7 positions matching TRBD2. The J segment lost 3 bases and the V segment lost 2 bases, leaving 13 bases of the junction unmatched. Germline-derived CDR1 and CDR2 are SGHDN and FVKESK. This CDR3 comprises 17 residues.